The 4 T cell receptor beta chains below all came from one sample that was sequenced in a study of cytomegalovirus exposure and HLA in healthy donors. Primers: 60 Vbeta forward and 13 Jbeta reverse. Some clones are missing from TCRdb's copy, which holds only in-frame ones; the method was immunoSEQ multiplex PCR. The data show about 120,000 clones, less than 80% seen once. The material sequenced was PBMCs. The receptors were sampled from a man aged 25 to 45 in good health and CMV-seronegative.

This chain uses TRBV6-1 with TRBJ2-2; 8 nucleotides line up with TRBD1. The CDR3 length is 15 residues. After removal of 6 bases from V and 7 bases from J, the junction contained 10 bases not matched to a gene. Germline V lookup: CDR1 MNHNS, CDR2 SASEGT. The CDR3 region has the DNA TGTGCCAGCAGCGGACAGGGAGGTTATGGCGGGGAGCTGTTTTTT. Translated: CASSGQGGYGGELFF.

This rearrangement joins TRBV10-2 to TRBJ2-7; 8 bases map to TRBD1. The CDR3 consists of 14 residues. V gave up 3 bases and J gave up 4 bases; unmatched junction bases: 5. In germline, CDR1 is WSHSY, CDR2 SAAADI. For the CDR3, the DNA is TGCGCCAGCAGTGACTCAGGGGGCAGGTACGAGCAGTACTTC. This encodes CASSDSGGRYEQYF.

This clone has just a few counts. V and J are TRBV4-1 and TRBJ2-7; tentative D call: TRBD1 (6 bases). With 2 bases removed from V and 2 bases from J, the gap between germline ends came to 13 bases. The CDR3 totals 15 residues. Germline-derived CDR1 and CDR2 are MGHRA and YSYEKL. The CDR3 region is CASSQTRDTTYEQYF. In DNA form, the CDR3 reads TGCGCCAGCAGCCAAACACGGGACACCACCTACGAGCAGTACTTC.

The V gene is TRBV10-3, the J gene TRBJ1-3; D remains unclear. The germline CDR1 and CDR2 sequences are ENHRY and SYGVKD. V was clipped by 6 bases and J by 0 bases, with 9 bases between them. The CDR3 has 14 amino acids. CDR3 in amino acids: CAISDRSSGNTIYF. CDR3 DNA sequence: TGTGCCATCAGCGACCGGAGCTCTGGAAACACCATATATTTT.